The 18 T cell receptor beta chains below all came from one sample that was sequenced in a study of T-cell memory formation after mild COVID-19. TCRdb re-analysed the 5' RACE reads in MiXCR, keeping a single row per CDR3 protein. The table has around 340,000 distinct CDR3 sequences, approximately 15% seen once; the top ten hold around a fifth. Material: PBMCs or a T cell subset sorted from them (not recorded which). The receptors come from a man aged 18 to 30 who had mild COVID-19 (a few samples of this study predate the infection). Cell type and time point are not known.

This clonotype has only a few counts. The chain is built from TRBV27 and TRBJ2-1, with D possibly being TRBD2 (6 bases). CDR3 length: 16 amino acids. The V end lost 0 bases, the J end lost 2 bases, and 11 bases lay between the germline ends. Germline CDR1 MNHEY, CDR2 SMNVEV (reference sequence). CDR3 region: CASSLSVGEAYNEQFF. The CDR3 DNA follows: TGTGCCAGCAGTTTATCTGTAGGGGAGGCCTACAATGAGCAGTTCTTC.

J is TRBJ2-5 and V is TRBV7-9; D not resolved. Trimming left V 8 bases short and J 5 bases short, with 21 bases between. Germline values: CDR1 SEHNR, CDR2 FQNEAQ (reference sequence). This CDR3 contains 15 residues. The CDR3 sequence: CASSIIRTQGETQYF. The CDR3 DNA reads TGTGCCAGCTCTATAATCCGGACCCAAGGGGAGACCCAGTACTTC.

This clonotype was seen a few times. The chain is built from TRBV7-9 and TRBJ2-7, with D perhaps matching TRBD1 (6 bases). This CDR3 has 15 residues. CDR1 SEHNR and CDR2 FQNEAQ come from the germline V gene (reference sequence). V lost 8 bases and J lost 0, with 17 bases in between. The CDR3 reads CASYRRRGISYEQYF. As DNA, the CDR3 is TGTGCCAGCTATAGGAGAAGGGGGATCTCCTACGAGCAGTACTTC.

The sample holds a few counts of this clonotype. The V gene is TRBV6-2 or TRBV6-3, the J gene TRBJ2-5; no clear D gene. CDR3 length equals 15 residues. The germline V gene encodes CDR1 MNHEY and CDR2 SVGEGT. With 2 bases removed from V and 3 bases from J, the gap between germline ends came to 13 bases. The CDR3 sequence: CASSYGRSGEETQYF. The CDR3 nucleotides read TGTGCCAGCAGTTACGGACGAAGTGGGGAAGAGACCCAGTACTTC.

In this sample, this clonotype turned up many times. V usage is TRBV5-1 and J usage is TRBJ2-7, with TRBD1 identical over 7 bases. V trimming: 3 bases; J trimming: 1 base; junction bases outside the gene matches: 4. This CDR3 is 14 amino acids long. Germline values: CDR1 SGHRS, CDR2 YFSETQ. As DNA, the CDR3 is TGCGCCAGCAGCTCGGGACAGTATTCCTACGAGCAGTACTTC. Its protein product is CASSSGQYSYEQYF.

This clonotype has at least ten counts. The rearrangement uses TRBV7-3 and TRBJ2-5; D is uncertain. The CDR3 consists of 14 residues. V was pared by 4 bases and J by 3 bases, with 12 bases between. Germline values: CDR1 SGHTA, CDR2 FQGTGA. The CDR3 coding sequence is TGTGCCAGCAGCTCCCTAGGCGGTGAAGAGACCCAGTACTTC. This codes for CASSSLGGEETQYF.

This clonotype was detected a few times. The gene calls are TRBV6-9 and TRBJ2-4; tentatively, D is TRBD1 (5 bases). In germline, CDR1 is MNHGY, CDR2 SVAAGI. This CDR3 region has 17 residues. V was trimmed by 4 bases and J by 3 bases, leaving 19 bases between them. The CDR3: CASSSLCREVVKNIQYF. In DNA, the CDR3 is TGTGCCAGCAGTTCCCTATGCAGGGAAGTGGTCAAAAACATTCAGTACTTC.

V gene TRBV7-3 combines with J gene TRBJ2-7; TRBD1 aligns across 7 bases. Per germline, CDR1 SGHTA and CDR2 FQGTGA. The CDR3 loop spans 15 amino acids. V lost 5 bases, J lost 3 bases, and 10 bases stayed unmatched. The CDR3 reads CASSPGRDSSYEQYV. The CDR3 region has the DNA TGTGCCAGCAGCCCAGGCCGGGACAGCAGCTACGAGCAGTACGTC.

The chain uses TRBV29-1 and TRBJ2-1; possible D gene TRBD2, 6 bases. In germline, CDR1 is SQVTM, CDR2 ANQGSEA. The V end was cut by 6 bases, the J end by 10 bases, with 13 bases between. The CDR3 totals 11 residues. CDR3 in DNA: TGCAGCGTCCCGGAGGGGAAGGAGCAGTTCTTC. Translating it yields CSVPEGKEQFF.

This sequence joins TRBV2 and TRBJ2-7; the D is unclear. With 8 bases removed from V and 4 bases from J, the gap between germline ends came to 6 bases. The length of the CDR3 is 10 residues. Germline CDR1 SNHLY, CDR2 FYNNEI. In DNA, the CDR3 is TGTGCCAGCGGGTGGTACGAGCAGTACGTC. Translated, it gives CASGWYEQYV.

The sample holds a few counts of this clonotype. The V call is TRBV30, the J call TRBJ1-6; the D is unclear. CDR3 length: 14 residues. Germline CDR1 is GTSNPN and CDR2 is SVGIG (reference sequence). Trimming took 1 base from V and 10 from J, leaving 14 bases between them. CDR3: CAWSARDLGSPLHF. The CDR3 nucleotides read TGTGCCTGGAGTGCCCGGGATTTAGGGTCACCCCTCCACTTT. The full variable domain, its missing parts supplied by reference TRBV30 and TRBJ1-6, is SQTIHQWPATLVQPVGSPLSLECTVEGTSNPNLYWYRQAAGRGLQLLFYSVGIGQISSEVPQNLSASRPQDRQFILSSKKLLLSDSGFYLCAWSARDLGSPLHFGNGTRLTVT.

The CDR3 spells CSATGTGKNQPQHF. The DNA for the CDR3 is TGCAGTGCCACCGGGACAGGGAAGAATCAGCCCCAGCATTTT. The chain recombines TRBV20-1 with TRBJ1-5, with 9 positions matching TRBD1. CDR3 length: 14 residues. Per the germline V gene, CDR1 is DFQATT and CDR2 is SNEGSKA (reference sequence). V was pared by 6 bases and J by 4 bases, with 7 bases of the junction left unmatched.

The CDR3 DNA is TGCGCCAGCAGCCCTCTCGAACAGGGTCTCCGGGGCTACACCTTC. It codes for CASSPLEQGLRGYTF. The chain combines TRBV5-1 with TRBJ1-2; weak D call: TRBD1 (6 bases). V shed 4 bases and J shed 8 bases, with 21 bases lying between them. Germline CDR1 SGHRS, CDR2 YFSETQ. There are 15 residues in the CDR3.

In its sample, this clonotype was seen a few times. Here the CDR3 reads CASSSTQISYEQYF. Written as DNA, the CDR3 is TGCGCCAGCAGCTCGACCCAGATCTCCTACGAGCAGTACTTC. The chain combines TRBV5-1 with TRBJ2-7; D unclear. Trimming left V 3 bases short and J 0 bases short, with 10 bases between. The CDR3 extends over 14 amino acids. The V gene's germline CDR1 is SGHRS and CDR2 YFSETQ.

The CDR3 bases are TGCGCCAGCAGCCTCAGGCGCAGCGGGGGGGTCACAGATACGCAGTATTTT. Translation gives CASSLRRSGGVTDTQYF. The chain combines TRBV4-1 with TRBJ2-3, with 10 bases aligning to TRBD2. J gave up 2 bases and V 4 bases, and 9 bases lay outside the gene matches. Germline assignment: CDR1 MGHRA and CDR2 YSYEKL. The CDR3 length is 17 residues.

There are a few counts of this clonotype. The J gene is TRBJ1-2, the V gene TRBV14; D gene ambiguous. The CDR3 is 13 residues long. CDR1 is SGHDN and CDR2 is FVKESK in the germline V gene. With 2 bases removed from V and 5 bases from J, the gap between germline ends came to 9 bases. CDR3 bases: TGTGCCAGCAGCCAACCCCGCTCGTATGGCTACACCTTC. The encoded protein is CASSQPRSYGYTF.

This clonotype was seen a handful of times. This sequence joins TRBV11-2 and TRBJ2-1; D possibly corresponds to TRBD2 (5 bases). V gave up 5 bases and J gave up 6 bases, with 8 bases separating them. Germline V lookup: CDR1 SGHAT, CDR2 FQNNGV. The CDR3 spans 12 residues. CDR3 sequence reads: CASSTLGNEQFF. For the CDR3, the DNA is TGTGCCAGCAGCACACTAGGCAATGAGCAGTTCTTC.

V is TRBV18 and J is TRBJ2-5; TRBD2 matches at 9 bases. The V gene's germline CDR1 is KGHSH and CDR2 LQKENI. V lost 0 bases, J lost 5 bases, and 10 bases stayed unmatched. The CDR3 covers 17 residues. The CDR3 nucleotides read TGTGCCAGCTCACCACCGGAGTCCAGCGGGGGGCGTGAGACCCAGTACTTC. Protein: CASSPPESSGGRETQYF.